These T cell receptor beta chains were read from a single sample in a study of cytomegalovirus exposure and HLA in healthy donors. Sequenced by immunoSEQ multiplex PCR; TCRdb stores in-frame clones only, minus some. The sample includes approximately 80,000 clones, over 70% of them seen just once. Sequencing input: PBMCs. These receptors were taken from a man younger than 45 in good health and CMV-seropositive. CDR3s include the opening cysteine and the closing phenylalanine or tryptophan. Fields, in order: D gene, V gene, clone size, J gene, CDR3 protein, CDR3 DNA. The D gene is left open where the match is weak. Size is omitted from some rows. Given values are once, few, many or a class for expanded clones.

TRBD2,TRBV7-2,once,TRBJ2-1,CASSLSGGHYNEQFF,TGTGCCAGCAGTCTTAGCGGGGGGCACTACAATGAGCAGTTCTTC
TRBD1,TRBV25-1,few,TRBJ2-7,CASSEFPSGQGPSYEQYF,TGTGCCAGCAGTGAATTCCCCTCGGGACAGGGGCCCTCCTACGAGCAGTACTTC
NA,TRBV15,NA,TRBJ1-2,CATDPGEGDYGYTF,TGTGCCACCGACCCAGGGGAGGGGGACTATGGCTACACCTTC
NA,TRBV4-2,NA,TRBJ2-3,CASSQESGTDTQYF,TGTGCCAGCAGCCAAGAATCGGGCACAGATACGCAGTATTTT
TRBD2,TRBV4-1,NA,TRBJ2-7,CASSHSSGEYEQYF,TGCGCCAGCAGCCATTCTAGCGGGGAGTACGAGCAGTACTTC
NA,TRBV6-5,few,TRBJ1-4,CASSYDRATNEKLFF,TGTGCCAGCAGTTACGACAGAGCAACTAATGAAAAACTGTTTTTT
TRBD1,TRBV30,NA,TRBJ1-4,CAWSVLGQPEKLFF,TGTGCCTGGAGTGTACTGGGACAGCCTGAAAAACTGTTTTTT
NA,TRBV5-3,few,TRBJ2-4,CARSLVAAGYF,TGTGCCAGAAGCTTGGTCGCAGCGGGGTACTTC
TRBD1,TRBV5-4,NA,TRBJ2-5,CASSYGTAETQYF,TGTGCCAGCAGTTACGGGACAGCTGAGACCCAGTACTTC
TRBD2,TRBV5-1,NA,TRBJ2-1,CASSHGTSGGATYNEQFF,TGCGCCAGCAGCCACGGGACTAGCGGGGGGGCCACCTACAATGAGCAGTTCTTC
TRBD1,TRBV7-9,few,TRBJ2-2,CASSLLFGDRDSTGELFF,TGTGCCAGCAGCTTACTTTTCGGGGACAGGGACTCCACCGGGGAGCTGTTTTTT
TRBD2,TRBV29-1,NA,TRBJ2-2,CSVPRGGTTGELFF,TGCAGCGTTCCTCGGGGGGGGACCACCGGGGAGCTGTTTTTT
NA,TRBV7-2,once,TRBJ1-1,CASSLQGASEAFF,TGTGCCAGCAGCCTGCAGGGTGCATCTGAAGCTTTCTTT
NA,TRBV7-9,NA,TRBJ1-4,CASSLVSWRANEKLFF,TGTGCCAGCAGCTTAGTATCCTGGAGGGCTAATGAAAAACTGTTTTTT
NA,TRBV4-3,NA,TRBJ2-5,CAIGRRDRQQETQYF,TGCGCCATAGGTCGGAGGGACAGACAACAAGAGACCCAGTACTTC
TRBD2,TRBV4-3,NA,TRBJ2-7,CASSQRASSGSPYEQYF,TGCGCCAGCAGCCAGAGGGCCTCTAGCGGGAGCCCCTACGAGCAGTACTTC
TRBD1,TRBV13,NA,TRBJ2-5,CASSTGTGVGTQYF,TGTGCCAGCAGCACCGGGACAGGGGTGGGGACCCAGTACTTC
TRBD2,TRBV7-2,NA,TRBJ2-7,CASSPWTSGRHYEQYF,TGTGCCAGCAGCCCCTGGACTAGCGGGAGGCACTACGAGCAGTACTTC
NA,TRBV14,NA,TRBJ2-1,CASTADRQGEQFF,TGTGCCAGCACCGCGGACCGTCAGGGTGAGCAGTTCTTC
NA,TRBV19,once,TRBJ2-2,CASSISRNTGELFF,TGTGCCAGTAGTATATCGCGGAACACCGGGGAGCTGTTTTTT
TRBD1,TRBV9,NA,TRBJ1-1,CASSAGTGGSIAFF,TGTGCCAGCAGCGCCGGGACAGGCGGCTCTATTGCTTTCTTT
NA,TRBV29-1,NA,TRBJ2-7,CSVVFGFSYEQYF,TGCAGCGTTGTATTCGGGTTCAGCTACGAGCAGTACTTC
NA,TRBV7-3,NA,TRBJ1-6,CASSLGLASNSPLHF,TGTGCCAGCAGTCTAGGATTGGCTAGCAATTCACCCCTCCACTTT
TRBD1,TRBV6-1,NA,TRBJ1-2,CASRAGTGYGYTF,TGTGCCAGCAGGGCAGGGACAGGTTATGGCTACACCTTC
TRBD2,TRBV6-5,NA,TRBJ2-3,CASSYSGTRPDTQYF,TGTGCCAGCAGTTACTCCGGGACTAGGCCAGATACGCAGTATTTT